Sequencing of this T cell receptor (beta chain) was carried out in a study of identical twins. This clonotype showed up just a few times. Germline V gene data show CDR1 as MDHEN and CDR2 as SYDVKM. V trimming: 3 bases; J trimming: 0 bases; junction bases outside the gene matches: 8. The CDR3 length is 17 residues. MiXCR, run by TCRdb on the 5' RACE reads, gives a single entry per CDR3 protein. Among under 900,000 distinct CDR3 sequences, 9% to 15% were seen once, and the ten largest hold 1.5% to 2%. A further study also used this sample, focusing on yellow fever vaccine responses in identical twins.

The source material was PBMCs. This sequence was found in a woman aged 18-29 years in good health. The chain recombines TRBV28 with TRBJ2-5, with 9 bases identical to TRBD1. CDR3 bases: TGTGCCAGCAGTTTTCACCGGGACAGGGCGTACCAAGAGACCCAGTACTTC. Translation: CASSFHRDRAYQETQYF.